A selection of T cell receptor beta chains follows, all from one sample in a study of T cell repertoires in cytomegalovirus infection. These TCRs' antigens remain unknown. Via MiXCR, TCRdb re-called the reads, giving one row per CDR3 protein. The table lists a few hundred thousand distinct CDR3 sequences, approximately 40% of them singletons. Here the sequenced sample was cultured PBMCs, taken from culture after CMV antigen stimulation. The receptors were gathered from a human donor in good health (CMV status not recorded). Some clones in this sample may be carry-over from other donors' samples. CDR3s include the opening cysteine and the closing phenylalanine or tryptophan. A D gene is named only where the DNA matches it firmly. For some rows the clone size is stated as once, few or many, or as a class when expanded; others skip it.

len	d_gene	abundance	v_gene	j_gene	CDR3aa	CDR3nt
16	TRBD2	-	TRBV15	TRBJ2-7	CATSWRSGRANYEQYF	TGTGCCACCAGCTGGCGTAGCGGGAGGGCCAATTACGAGCAGTACTTC
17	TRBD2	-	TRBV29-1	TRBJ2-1	CSVEGLAGGMPYNEQFF	TGCAGCGTTGAAGGGTTAGCGGGGGGGATGCCCTACAATGAGCAGTTCTTC
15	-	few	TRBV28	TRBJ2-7	CASSPPGVLHYEQYF	TGTGCCAGCAGCCCCCCGGGGGTACTACACTACGAGCAGTACTTC
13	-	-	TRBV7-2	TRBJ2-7	CASSLLRAYEQYF	TGTGCCAGCAGCTTACTCAGGGCGTACGAGCAGTACTTC
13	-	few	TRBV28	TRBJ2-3	CASSLSSPDTQYF	TGTGCCAGCAGTTTATCGTCGCCAGATACGCAGTATTTT
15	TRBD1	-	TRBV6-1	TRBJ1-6	CASRAGTAYNSPLQF	TGTGCCAGCAGAGCCGGGACAGCGTATAATTCACCCCTCCAGTTT
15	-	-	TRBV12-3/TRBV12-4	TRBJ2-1	CASSPRVAEYNEQFF	TGTGCCAGCAGTCCCCGGGTAGCGGAATACAATGAGCAGTTCTTC
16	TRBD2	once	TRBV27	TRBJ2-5	CASSPRAAGVRETQYF	TGTGCCAGCAGCCCCCGGGCAGCGGGAGTGCGAGAGACCCAGTACTTC
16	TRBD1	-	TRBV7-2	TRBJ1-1	CASSLRQGVLGSEAFF	TGTGCCAGCAGCCTGCGACAGGGGGTTCTTGGATCTGAAGCTTTCTTT
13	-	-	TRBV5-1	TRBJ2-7	CASSLDSGKEQYF	TGCGCCAGCAGCTTGGACTCCGGTAAGGAGCAGTACTTC
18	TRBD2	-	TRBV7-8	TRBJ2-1	CASSPHGVRGTSAGGQFF	TGTGCCAGCAGCCCCCACGGAGTCCGGGGGACTAGCGCCGGCGGGCAGTTCTTC
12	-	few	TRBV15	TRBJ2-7	CATSRTGYEQYF	TGTGCCACCAGCAGAACCGGCTACGAGCAGTACTTC
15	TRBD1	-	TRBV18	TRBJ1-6	CASSPGQGGNSPLHF	TGTGCCAGCTCACCCGGACAGGGAGGGAATTCACCCCTCCACTTT
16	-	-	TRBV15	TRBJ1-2	CATSRDGWEANYGYTF	TGTGCCACCAGCAGAGATGGATGGGAGGCTAACTATGGCTACACCTTC
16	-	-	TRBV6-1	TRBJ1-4	CASSEALIATNEKLFF	TGTGCCAGCAGTGAAGCTCTGATAGCAACTAATGAAAAACTGTTTTTT
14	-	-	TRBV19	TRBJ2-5	CASSIRLSQETQYF	TGTGCCAGTAGTATACGACTCTCACAAGAGACCCAGTACTTC
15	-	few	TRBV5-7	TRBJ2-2	CASSFTCKGPGELFF	TGTGCCAGCAGCTTCACATGTAAGGGTCCCGGGGAGCTGTTTTTT